The rows below give T cell receptor beta chains drawn from one sample of a study of shared clonotypes between healthy human individuals. Produced via immunoSEQ multiplex PCR; TCRdb's table is partial and in-frame only. The sample records over 2 million clones, 85% to 95% being singletons. The specimen sequenced was naive CD4+ T cells sorted from blood. These receptors were taken from a man between 18 and 29 years old in good health. The CDR3 runs from the conserved cysteine through the conserved F or W. A D gene is named only where the DNA matches it firmly. Size tells how often a clone was seen (once, few, many) or the class of an expanded clone, and some rows leave it out.

TRBD1 | TRBJ1-2 | - | TRBV25-1 | TGTGCCAGCAGTGGGACAGGGGGCAACTATGGCTACACCTTC | CASSGTGGNYGYTF
TRBD2 | TRBJ2-2 | - | TRBV7-7 | TGTGCTAGCAGCTTACGGGAGGATACCGGGGAGCTGTTTTTT | CASSLREDTGELFF
TRBD1 | TRBJ2-7 | once | TRBV5-6 | TGTGCCAGCAGCTTGGCCGGGACAGGGACGGACGAGCAGTACTTC | CASSLAGTGTDEQYF
- | TRBJ2-6 | once | TRBV9 | TGTGCCAGCAGCACCCCTTGGGCCAACGTCCTGACTTTC | CASSTPWANVLTF
TRBD2 | TRBJ2-1 | - | TRBV7-2 | TGTGCCAGCAGCTTGGCCCCAGGACTAGCATATGAGCAGTTCTTC | CASSLAPGLAYEQFF
- | TRBJ2-3 | - | TRBV4-1 | TGCGCCAGCAAGGGTCGGGGGTTCGTGACAGATACGCAGTATTTT | CASKGRGFVTDTQYF
- | TRBJ1-6 | - | TRBV28 | TGTGCCAGCAGGACCCCAAGGATGAATTCACCCCTCCACTTT | CASRTPRMNSPLHF
- | TRBJ2-5 | - | TRBV6-5 | TGTGCCAGCAGTTACTGGGGCCTACAGGGGAGGGAGACCCAGTACTTC | CASSYWGLQGRETQYF
- | TRBJ1-2 | - | TRBV19 | TGTGCCAGTAGTCCAAGGACGGATTATAACTATGGCTACACCTTC | CASSPRTDYNYGYTF
- | TRBJ2-3 | - | TRBV19 | TGTGCCACGCGACAGACAGATACGCAGTATTTT | CATRQTDTQYF
- | TRBJ2-7 | - | TRBV5-1 | TGCGCCAGCAGCTTGAATTGGTCTGGGGCCTACGAGCAGTACTTC | CASSLNWSGAYEQYF
- | TRBJ2-7 | - | TRBV5-4 | TGTGCCAGCAGCCGGTGGGAGGCGGGGGAGCAGTACTTC | CASSRWEAGEQYF
- | TRBJ2-5 | - | TRBV20-1 | TGCAGTGCTAGGTCCCGACAGACCCAGTACTTC | CSARSRQTQYF